Below are 17 T cell receptor beta chains sequenced from a single sample in a study of regulatory T cells in long-lasting Graves disease. Investigators prepared the TCR beta libraries by applying iRepertoire HTBI primers and Arm-PCR of CDR3 regions. TCRdb fed the multiplex PCR reads into MiXCR, producing one record per CDR3 protein. Among approximately 470,000 distinct CDR3 sequences listed, roughly 15% were seen once. Stated time point: newly diagnosed GD, antithyroid drugs for less than 3 months. Making the TCR library involved RNA that had been extracted from PBMCs. The data also belong to a second study, concerning T cells in Graves' hyperthyroidism and ophthalmopathy.

The specimen was peripheral blood mononuclear cells (PBMCs), collected at new diagnosis, from a patient treated with antithyroid drugs. All receptors derive from a man aged 35 to 55 with Graves disease.

This chain connects TRBV5-8 to TRBJ2-7; no clear D gene. The germline V gene encodes CDR1 SGHTS and CDR2 YDEGEE. The CDR3 totals 14 residues. The germline V and J ends were trimmed by 4 bases and 2 bases, with 13 bases remaining between them. CDR3: CASSPATLTYEQYF. The CDR3 DNA sequence: TGTGCCAGCAGCCCGGCGACACTCACCTACGAGCAGTACTTC.

The rearrangement joins TRBV7-3 to TRBJ2-5; TRBD1 is a possible D gene (7 bases). V was shortened by 5 bases and J by 6 bases, with 13 bases between the two germline ends. Looked up from germline, CDR1 is SGHTA and CDR2 is FQGTGA. This CDR3 is built from 13 residues. CDR3 in amino acids: CASSPQGRKTQYF. CDR3 DNA sequence: TGTGCCAGCAGCCCACAGGGGAGGAAGACCCAGTACTTC.

This clonotype was observed many times. The rearrangement links TRBV28 to TRBJ2-1, with D perhaps matching TRBD2 (6 bases). The CDR3 runs to 15 residues. The germline V gene encodes CDR1 MDHEN and CDR2 SYDVKM. V was shortened by 1 base and J by 6 bases, with 13 bases between the two germline ends. The CDR3 is CASSLSVLAGNEQFF. The CDR3 DNA sequence: TGTGCCAGCAGTTTATCTGTACTAGCAGGCAATGAGCAGTTCTTC.

V is TRBV7-8 and J is TRBJ2-3; 12 bases agree with TRBD2. The germline gives CDR1 SGHVS, CDR2 FQNEAQ. CDR3 length: 16 residues. Germline trimming cut 9 bases from V and 2 bases from J; bases unmatched to any gene: 9. The CDR3 bases are TGTGCCAGTCCCACGGGACTAGCGGGTTTCACAGATACGCAGTATTTT. Its protein is CASPTGLAGFTDTQYF. Looking up the rest from reference TRBV7-8 and TRBJ2-3 gives the full variable domain: GAGVSQSPRYKVAKRGQDVALRCDPISGHVSLFWYQQALGQGPEFLTYFQNEAQLDKSGLPSDRFFAERPEGSVSTLKIQRTQQEDSAVYLCASPTGLAGFTDTQYFGPGTRLTVL.

V gene TRBV3-1 combines with J gene TRBJ2-1, with 8 positions matching TRBD2. CDR3 size: 14 residues. Germline V gene data show CDR1 as LGHDT and CDR2 as YNNKEL (reference sequence). Losses at the gene ends were 0 bases for V and 7 bases for J; bases not matched to a gene: 2. CDR3 loop: CASSQDLAGNEQFF. The CDR3 nucleotides read TGTGCCAGCAGCCAAGATCTAGCGGGTAATGAGCAGTTCTTC.

This clonotype was recorded many times. The chain carries TRBV5-1 and TRBJ1-1; tentatively, D is TRBD1 (5 bases). The germline gives CDR1 SGHRS, CDR2 YFSETQ. V was trimmed by 0 bases and J by 8 bases, leaving 8 bases between them. The CDR3 has 12 amino acids. The CDR3 DNA is TGCGCCAGCAGCTTGGAGGGGACCGAAGCTTTCTTT. Translation gives CASSLEGTEAFF. Filled out from reference TRBV5-1 and TRBJ1-1, the complete variable domain reads KAGVTQTPRYLIKTRGQQVTLSCSPISGHRSVSWYQQTPGQGLQFLFEYFSETQRNKGNFPGRFSGRQFSNSRSEMNVSTLELGDSALYLCASSLEGTEAFFGQGTRLTVV.

A remark on this clonotype: Since a much larger clone is just one base distant, this may be a read error. This rearrangement joins TRBV18 to TRBJ2-1, with D perhaps matching TRBD1 or TRBD2 (5 bases each). From germline, CDR1 is KGHSH and CDR2 LQKENI. The CDR3 totals 13 residues. This CDR3 is CVSSPPGPGEQFF. CDR3 coding DNA: TGTGTCAGCTCACCACCGGGGCCCGGGGAGCAGTTCTTC.

This clonotype was seen repeatedly, ten times or more. J is TRBJ2-2 and V is TRBV7-9; 9 nucleotides agree with TRBD2. V was clipped by 3 bases and J by 0 bases; unmatched bases: 2. CDR3 length: 16 residues. Per the germline V gene, CDR1 is SEHNR and CDR2 is FQNEAQ (reference sequence). The CDR3 is CASSLVAGANTGELFF. The CDR3 nucleotides are TGTGCCAGCAGCTTGGTAGCGGGAGCGAACACCGGGGAGCTGTTTTTT.

This clonotype was seen many times. V usage is TRBV2 and J usage is TRBJ1-1; 9 bases line up with TRBD1. Trimming at V came to 6 bases and at J to 0 bases, leaving 5 bases not matched to a gene. Germline V gives CDR1 SNHLY, CDR2 FYNNEI. This CDR3 comprises 15 residues. The CDR3 here is CASRSGQGMNTEAFF. Written as DNA, the CDR3 is TGTGCCAGCAGGAGTGGACAGGGGATGAACACTGAAGCTTTCTTT.

This clonotype was detected many times. The gene calls are TRBV11-2 and TRBJ2-1; no reliable D call. The CDR3 is made up of 10 amino acids. Germline V lookup: CDR1 SGHAT, CDR2 FQNNGV. Trimming removed 7 bases at V and 7 bases at J, with 5 bases between. CDR3 loop: CASTPNEQFF. The DNA of the CDR3 is TGTGCCAGCACCCCTAATGAGCAGTTCTTC. The variable domain in full, with the rest retrieved from reference TRBV11-2 and TRBJ2-1, is EAGVAQSPRYKIIEKRQSVAFWCNPISGHATLYWYQQILGQGPKLLIQFQNNGVVDDSQLPKDRFSAERLKGVDSTLKIQPAKLEDSAVYLCASTPNEQFFGPGTRLTVL.

This clonotype has a count of ten or more. The chain has TRBV5-1 and TRBJ2-2; 15 bases align to TRBD2. Germline assignment: CDR1 SGHRS and CDR2 YFSETQ. The CDR3 spans 18 residues. The V segment lost 3 bases and the J segment 1 base; nucleotides outside the gene matches: 4. CDR3 DNA sequence: TGCGCCAGCAGCTACCGGACTAGCGGGAGGGGGAACACCGGGGAGCTGTTTTTT. Translation gives CASSYRTSGRGNTGELFF.

In the case of this clonotype: This may arise from a read error, as a much more abundant clone is one base away. V and J are TRBV7-2 and TRBJ1-4, with 7 positions matching TRBD1. Per the germline V gene, CDR1 is SGHTA and CDR2 is FQGNSA. This CDR3 is built from 14 residues. This CDR3 is CASSSRQGLGKLLF. CDR3 DNA sequence: TGTGCCAGCAGCTCACGACAGGGTTTAGGAAAACTGCTTTTT.

This clonotype showed up many times. This rearrangement joins TRBV29-1 to TRBJ2-3, with 7 bases matching TRBD1. The CDR3 runs 15 residues. V lost 0 bases and J lost 2; bases outside the gene matches: 5. CDR1 and CDR2 from the germline V gene are SQVTM and ANQGSEA. CDR3 DNA: TGCAGCGTTGAAGATCGAGGGACAGTCACAGATACGCAGTATTTT. Its protein product is CSVEDRGTVTDTQYF.

This clonotype was found a few times. This chain uses TRBV20-1 with TRBJ1-2; a possible D gene is TRBD1 (6 bases). The CDR3 covers 13 residues. CDR1 and CDR2 (germline): DFQATT, SNEGSKA (reference sequence). Deletions cut 8 bases from V and 4 bases from J, with 17 bases between. The CDR3 reads CSPRLGAAYGYTF. The CDR3 DNA sequence: TGCAGTCCCCGCCTGGGGGCGGCCTATGGCTACACCTTC.

This clonotype occurred a few times. The J gene is TRBJ2-4, the V gene TRBV3-1; 13 bases agree with TRBD2. Germline assignment: CDR1 LGHDT and CDR2 YNNKEL (reference sequence). The CDR3 consists of 17 residues. V gave up 5 bases and J gave up 0 bases; unmatched junction bases: 4. CDR3 in DNA: TGTGCCAGCAGCTTGGGGACTAGCGGGATAGCCAAAAACATTCAGTACTTC. Residues: CASSLGTSGIAKNIQYF.

This clonotype was recorded many times. The chain carries TRBV2 and TRBJ2-3; 12 nucleotides match TRBD2. The length of the CDR3 is 16 residues. Germline V CDR1 and CDR2: SNHLY, FYNNEI. Trimming cost V 5 bases and J 2 bases; bases outside gene matches: 5. CDR3: CASSPGLAGSTDTQYF. The CDR3 DNA is TGTGCCAGCAGTCCCGGACTAGCGGGATCCACAGATACGCAGTATTTT.

The chain recombines TRBV20-1 with TRBJ2-5, with TRBD1 identical over 9 bases. The CDR3 has 15 amino acids. Losses at the gene ends were 4 bases for V and 5 bases for J; bases not matched to a gene: 11. Germline-derived CDR1 and CDR2 are DFQATT and SNEGSKA (reference sequence). In DNA, the CDR3 is TGCAGTGCTACGAAAGCAACAGGGGGCGGGGAGACCCAGTACTTC. Encoded protein: CSATKATGGGETQYF.